This TCR beta chain was retrieved from a study of blood T cell repertoires in COVID-19. Study-level information: Material from acute and convalescent COVID-19 was sourced from the United States, Italy and Spain. The analysed material was cDNA or gDNA that came from T cells, B-cell-depleted T cells, or PBMCs.

This CDR3 contains 17 residues. The V and J ends lost 4 bases and 5 bases, in that order; junction bases with no gene match: 16. Germline V lookup: CDR1 SGHKS, CDR2 YYEKEE (reference sequence). Methods used by the authors: Amplification of reference gene primers provided the estimated nucleated cell counts. TCRdb's copy holds only in-frame clones and misses some; the assay was immunoSEQ multiplex PCR. That table furnishes V, J and clone size, whereas the DNA furnished D and trimming. Seen here are more than 90,000 clones, 70% to 80% observed once, and the top ten hold about 6.6%. This clone was seen a few times.

The TCR comes from a man aged 65-85 years with acute or convalescent COVID-19. Sequenced sample: peripheral blood. The chain recombines TRBV5-5 with TRBJ1-2; 8 bases map to TRBD1. This chain's CDR3 is CASSPDRTGRSGYGYTF. In DNA, the CDR3 is TGTGCCAGCAGCCCCGATAGGACAGGGCGATCGGGATATGGCTACACCTTC.